Presented here are 6 T cell receptor beta chains from one specimen sequenced in a study of T cells after somatic rescue of genetic block. Clones were sequenced by immunoSEQ multiplex PCR, and TCRdb holds only the in-frame ones, with some missing. The table has about 15,000 clones, 60% to 80% seen once. Source material: peripheral blood mononuclear cells (PBMCs). Every receptor here comes from a boy between 10 and 17 years old.

The chain has TRBV2 and TRBJ2-7; the D is unclear. Germline-derived CDR1 and CDR2 are SNHLY and FYNNEI. CDR3 length equals 12 residues. V lost 4 bases and J 3 bases, leaving 7 bases between the germline ends. CDR3 sequence: CASSARFYEQYF. The DNA for the CDR3 is TGTGCCAGCAGTGCCAGATTCTACGAGCAGTACTTC. Looking up the rest from reference TRBV2 and TRBJ2-7 gives the full variable domain: EPEVTQTPSHQVTQMGQEVILRCVPISNHLYFYWYRQILGQKVEFLVSFYNNEISEKSEIFDDQFSVERPDGSNFTLKIRSTKLEDSAMYFCASSARFYEQYFGPGTRLTVT.

The chain joins TRBV5-1 to TRBJ1-2; perhaps TRBD1 as D (5 bases). Deletions cut 4 bases from V and 2 bases from J, with 12 bases between. Germline V gives CDR1 SGHRS, CDR2 YFSETQ. The CDR3 totals 14 residues. In DNA, the CDR3 is TGCGCCAGCAGCCGGGCAGGGAGCAACTATGGCTACACCTTC. Translation gives CASSRAGSNYGYTF.

The chain joins TRBV7-9 to TRBJ2-6; a weak D match, TRBD2 (6 bases). V was clipped by 3 bases and J by 4 bases, with 19 bases between them. The CDR3 is 18 residues long. Germline-derived CDR1 and CDR2 are SEHNR and FQNEAQ (reference sequence). This CDR3 is CASSFPRRGGVGANVLTF. CDR3 nucleotide sequence: TGTGCCAGCAGCTTCCCCCGTCGTGGAGGGGTGGGGGCCAACGTCCTGACTTTC.

This clone counts as medium-sized. The chain recombines TRBV13 with TRBJ2-2, with TRBD2 matching over 8 bases. Per germline, CDR1 PRHDT and CDR2 FYEKMQ (reference sequence). This CDR3 is built from 16 residues. Unmatched junction bases numbered 8, after V lost 5 bases and J lost 3 bases. As DNA, the CDR3 is TGTGCCAGCAGCCCTTTAGCGGGACGCGACACCGGGGAGCTGTTTTTT. Translated, it gives CASSPLAGRDTGELFF. Supplemented by reference TRBV13 and TRBJ2-2, the full variable domain reads AAGVIQSPRHLIKEKRETATLKCYPIPRHDTVYWYQQGPGQDPQFLISFYEKMQSDKGSIPDRFSAQQFSDYHSELNMSSLELGDSALYFCASSPLAGRDTGELFFGEGSRLTVL.

The chain uses TRBV19 and TRBJ2-2; perhaps TRBD1 as D (6 bases). Germline-derived CDR1 and CDR2 are LNHDA and SQIVND (reference sequence). The V end lost 4 bases, the J end lost 1 base, and 10 bases lay between the germline ends. The CDR3 runs 15 residues. The CDR3 DNA reads as TGTGCCAGTAGTAGGACAGTAGTGAACACCGGGGAGCTGTTTTTT. Amino acids: CASSRTVVNTGELFF.

This clone is deemed medium-sized. The chain has TRBV7-3 and TRBJ1-4, with D possibly being TRBD1 (6 bases). The CDR3 sequence is 13 residues long. Germline loops: CDR1 SGHTA, CDR2 FQGTGA. Trimming left V 7 bases short and J 6 bases short, with 12 bases between. This CDR3 reads CASMGGKDEKLFF. The CDR3, as DNA: TGTGCCAGCATGGGGGGCAAGGATGAAAAACTGTTTTTT.